This section outlines one TCR beta chain sequence together with its context. These data come from a study of OX40 agonist ivuxolimab in advanced cancers. On the study more broadly: Given to patients was ivuxolimab, an agonistic anti-OX40 (CD134) antibody.

Blood got drawn at baseline, again on cycle 4 day 1, and then on cycle 7 day 1. The assay was immunoSEQ multiplex PCR, and TCRdb's table has in-frame clones only and misses some. Among around 100,000 clones listed, about nine tenths were seen once. Losses at the gene ends were 2 bases for V and 8 bases for J; bases not matched to a gene: 8. This CDR3 comprises 15 residues. The germline V gene encodes CDR1 SGHRS and CDR2 YFSETQ. The V and J genes are TRBV5-1 and TRBJ2-2; TRBD1 agrees at 8 bases. This TCR was sampled from an adult with an advanced solid tumor such as melanoma, head and neck, liver or kidney cancer. Sequencing used CD4+ or CD8+ T cells sorted from blood, obtained in a trial of the OX40 agonist ivuxolimab. Here the CDR3 DNA reads TGCGCCAGCAGCTTTGTCGGACAGGGCATGGGGGAGCTGTTTTTT. Its protein product is CASSFVGQGMGELFF.